The 26 T cell receptor beta chains below were found in one sample sequenced in a study of cytomegalovirus exposure and HLA in healthy donors. It was with 60 Vbeta and 13 Jbeta primers that the PCR ran. This table comes from immunoSEQ multiplex PCR, and its TCRdb copy is limited to in-frame clones, with some not included. The data hold 110,000 to 150,000 clones, with 75% to 80% observed a single time. Sequenced: PBMCs. The receptors originated from a male donor in good health and CMV-seronegative.

This clone showed up just a few times. V and J are TRBV5-6 and TRBJ2-5; 10 bases are shared with TRBD1. The germline gives CDR1 SGHDT, CDR2 YYEEEE. The CDR3 runs 14 residues. J was trimmed by 11 bases and V by 4 bases; bases with no gene match: 11. DNA of the CDR3: TGTGCCAGCAGCCTCCCCGGGACAGGGGATGAGCAGTACTTC. Its protein is CASSLPGTGDEQYF.

J is TRBJ2-2 and V is TRBV2; no reliable D call. The CDR3 runs 14 residues. Germline CDR1 SNHLY, CDR2 FYNNEI. Trimming shortened V by 3 bases and J by 6 bases, and 11 bases separated the two germline ends. This chain's CDR3 is CASSEVTIAGELFF. The CDR3 DNA follows: TGTGCCAGCAGTGAGGTGACAATCGCCGGGGAGCTGTTTTTT.

The chain employs TRBV5-1 and TRBJ2-3, with TRBD1 matching over 11 bases. CDR3 length: 15 residues. The germline V gene encodes CDR1 SGHRS and CDR2 YFSETQ. Trimming at V came to 4 bases and at J to 4 bases, leaving 5 bases not matched to a gene. Here the CDR3 DNA reads TGCGCCAGCAGCCTCAGGACAGGGGGCGCAGATACGCAGTATTTT. Its protein is CASSLRTGGADTQYF. The complete variable domain, with remaining parts taken from reference TRBV5-1 and TRBJ2-3, reads KAGVTQTPRYLIKTRGQQVTLSCSPISGHRSVSWYQQTPGQGLQFLFEYFSETQRNKGNFPGRFSGRQFSNSRSEMNVSTLELGDSALYLCASSLRTGGADTQYFGPGTRLTVL.

The chain couples TRBV27 to TRBJ1-5; TRBD1 might be the D (6 bases). Per germline, CDR1 MNHEY and CDR2 SMNVEV (reference sequence). The CDR3 consists of 13 residues. The V and J ends lost 11 bases and 5 bases respectively, with 16 bases between them. CDR3 in DNA: TGTGCCTCAAGGACAGATGACGATCAGCCCCAGCATTTT. It yields the protein CASRTDDDQPQHF.

V usage is TRBV16 and J usage is TRBJ2-7, with a possible D match to TRBD1 (6 bases). Trimming took off 2 bases at V and 3 bases at J, with 11 bases between the two ends. There are 14 residues in the CDR3. Germline V lookup: CDR1 KGHSY, CDR2 FQNENV. The CDR3, as DNA: TGTGCCAGCAGCCAACGCCAGGGGAGCTACGAGCAGTACTTC. Translation: CASSQRQGSYEQYF.

The J gene is TRBJ1-2, the V gene TRBV29-1; no firm D call. The length of the CDR3 is 12 residues. Germline-derived CDR1 and CDR2 are SQVTM and ANQGSEA. V lost 3 bases, J lost 6 bases, and 11 bases lay in between. CDR3 DNA sequence: TGCAGCGTTGAGACGGGGAGGGATGGCTACACCTTC. Its protein product is CSVETGRDGYTF.

The V call is TRBV5-6, the J call TRBJ1-5, with D possibly matching TRBD1 (6 bases). Germline CDR1 is SGHDT and CDR2 is YYEEEE. The CDR3 extends over 16 amino acids. The V and J ends lost 2 bases and 5 bases respectively, with 17 bases between them. The CDR3 here is CASSFGNGGGYQPQHF. CDR3 DNA sequence: TGTGCCAGCAGCTTCGGGAATGGGGGCGGGTATCAGCCCCAGCATTTT.

The chain employs TRBV5-1 and TRBJ2-2; 8 bases are shared with TRBD2. Trimming at V came to 5 bases and at J to 1 base, leaving 4 bases not matched to a gene. The CDR3 extends over 15 amino acids. Germline V gene lookup returns CDR1 SGHRS and CDR2 YFSETQ. This CDR3 is CASRPTSGNTGELFF. The DNA for the CDR3 is TGCGCCAGCAGACCAACTAGCGGGAACACCGGGGAGCTGTTTTTT.

This clone was seen only once. V gene TRBV2 combines with J gene TRBJ2-6; D gene ambiguous. Trimming stripped 10 bases from V and 1 base from J, with 8 bases between. In germline, CDR1 is SNHLY, CDR2 FYNNEI. The CDR3 contains 13 residues. DNA of the CDR3: TGTGCCACAACGGAGTCTGGGGCCAACGTCCTGACTTTC. Its translation is CATTESGANVLTF.

V and J are TRBV11-1 and TRBJ2-3; 8 bases line up with TRBD2. Germline CDR1 is SGHAT and CDR2 is FQDESV (reference sequence). This CDR3 is built from 15 residues. J gave up 1 base and V 3 bases, and 3 bases lay outside the gene matches. Written as DNA, the CDR3 is TGTGCCAGCAGCTTCGGGGGGGTCGGCACAGATACGCAGTATTTT. The encoded protein is CASSFGGVGTDTQYF.

The chain links TRBV9 to TRBJ2-3, with unresolved D. CDR1 SGDLS and CDR2 YYNGEE come from the germline V gene. This CDR3 has 12 amino acids. Trimming removed 0 bases from V and 4 bases from J, with 3 bases in between. This chain's CDR3 is CASSVAADTQYF. CDR3 nucleotide sequence: TGTGCCAGCAGCGTAGCGGCAGATACGCAGTATTTT.

In this sample, this clone turned up a few times. J is TRBJ1-1 and V is TRBV10-2, with D tentatively TRBD1 (5 bases). CDR1 is WSHSY and CDR2 is SAAADI in the germline V gene. Trimming took off 7 bases at V and 1 base at J, with 7 bases between the two ends. The CDR3 totals 12 residues. The CDR3 here is CASTGGNTEAFF. The CDR3 DNA is TGCGCCAGCACCGGGGGGAACACTGAAGCTTTCTTT.

In this sample, this clone turned up once. The chain is built from TRBV19 and TRBJ2-6, with 9 bases aligning to TRBD1. Germline loops: CDR1 LNHDA, CDR2 SQIVND (reference sequence). The CDR3 sequence is 18 residues long. Germline trimming cut 3 bases from V and 0 bases from J; bases unmatched to any gene: 6. DNA for the CDR3: TGTGCCAGTAGTATTCCGGGACAGGGATTCTCTGGGGCCAACGTCCTGACTTTC. Its translation is CASSIPGQGFSGANVLTF.

V and J are TRBV27 and TRBJ1-2; D perhaps matches TRBD1 (6 bases). The CDR3 runs 14 residues. The V and J ends lost 3 bases and 4 bases respectively, with 12 bases between them. CDR1 MNHEY and CDR2 SMNVEV come from the germline V gene (reference sequence). The CDR3 here is CASSLAGDAYGYTF. The CDR3 region has the DNA TGTGCCAGCAGTTTGGCAGGGGATGCCTATGGCTACACCTTC.

The chain joins TRBV6-9 to TRBJ1-5, with 7 bases identical to TRBD1. The junction had 8 bases not matched to a gene; V was cut back by 0 bases and J by 0 bases. Germline V gene lookup returns CDR1 MNHGY and CDR2 SVAAGI. This CDR3 contains 18 residues. The chain's CDR3 is CASSYSRQGNYSNQPQHF. In nucleotides, the CDR3 is TGTGCCAGCAGTTATTCCCGACAGGGCAACTATAGCAATCAGCCCCAGCATTTT.

V usage is TRBV2 and J usage is TRBJ2-1; the D gene is possibly TRBD1 (6 bases). This CDR3 contains 13 residues. The ends were cut back, 4 bases at V and 6 bases at J, with 10 bases in the middle. Looked up from germline, CDR1 is SNHLY and CDR2 is FYNNEI. CDR3 in DNA: TGTGCCAGCAGTGGGGGGCAGATCAATGAGCAGTTCTTC. Its translation is CASSGGQINEQFF.

V and J are TRBV4-3 and TRBJ1-4, with TRBD1 as a possible D gene (6 bases). The germline V gene encodes CDR1 LGHNA and CDR2 YSLEER. The V end lost 8 bases, the J end lost 10 bases, and 29 bases lay between the germline ends. The CDR3 runs to 17 residues. CDR3 DNA: TGCGCCAGCGGAAGAAGGGTGGGGCAGGGCTCGGACAGAAAACTGTTTTTT. Its translation: CASGRRVGQGSDRKLFF.

The chain joins TRBV5-4 to TRBJ2-5, with 8 bases aligning to TRBD1. Trimming at V came to 0 bases and at J to 4 bases, leaving 14 bases not matched to a gene. Germline V lookup: CDR1 SGHNT, CDR2 YYREEE (reference sequence). The CDR3 extends over 18 amino acids. The CDR3 region is CASSLAVGAGGLRETQYF. In nucleotides, the CDR3 is TGTGCCAGCAGCTTGGCCGTAGGGGCAGGGGGCTTGAGAGAGACCCAGTACTTC. Variable domain in full (rest from reference TRBV5-4 and TRBJ2-5): ETGVTQSPTHLIKTRGQQVTLRCSSQSGHNTVSWYQQALGQGPQFIFQYYREEENGRGNFPPRFSGLQFPNYSSELNVNALELDDSALYLCASSLAVGAGGLRETQYFGPGTRLLVL.

The table lists this clone with a few counts. The chain couples TRBV18 to TRBJ2-2; D is possibly TRBD1 (6 bases). V lost 0 bases and J 1 base, leaving 15 bases between the germline ends. The CDR3 loop spans 18 amino acids. From germline, CDR1 is KGHSH and CDR2 LQKENI. In DNA form, the CDR3 reads TGTGCCAGCTCACCACCCGTTGGGGGCTCAGGGAACACCGGGGAGCTGTTTTTT. Amino acid sequence: CASSPPVGGSGNTGELFF.

The chain uses TRBV5-6 and TRBJ1-5, with 9 bases identical to TRBD1. Germline trimming cut 2 bases from V and 1 base from J; bases unmatched to any gene: 13. The CDR3 runs 19 residues. The germline V gene has CDR1 SGHDT and CDR2 YYEEEE. CDR3 sequence: CASSFSMTGGNWSNQPQHF. The CDR3, as DNA: TGTGCCAGCAGCTTTTCCATGACAGGGGGAAATTGGAGCAATCAGCCCCAGCATTTT.

This chain connects TRBV9 to TRBJ2-1; 8 bases align to TRBD2. The J segment lost 8 bases and the V segment lost 0 bases, leaving 7 bases of the junction unmatched. The CDR3 is 15 amino acids. Germline values: CDR1 SGDLS, CDR2 YYNGEE. The CDR3 loop reads CASSVVGRAGDEQFF. The CDR3 DNA is TGTGCCAGCAGCGTAGTTGGTCGAGCGGGGGATGAGCAGTTCTTC.

The chain combines TRBV7-9 with TRBJ1-4; TRBD1 agrees at 7 bases. The germline V gene has CDR1 SEHNR and CDR2 FQNEAQ (reference sequence). This CDR3 is built from 14 residues. The V segment lost 5 bases and the J segment 5 bases; nucleotides outside the gene matches: 5. The CDR3 DNA follows: TGTGCCAGCAGCCCGGGACAGTCCAATGAAAAACTGTTTTTT. Protein product: CASSPGQSNEKLFF.

The J gene is TRBJ2-3, the V gene TRBV7-8; D may be TRBD1 (5 bases). Trimming cost V 0 bases and J 0 bases, with 7 bases left between them. The CDR3 length is 15 residues. Germline loops: CDR1 SGHVS, CDR2 FQNEAQ. CDR3 sequence: CASSLAGLSTDTQYF. The DNA for the CDR3 is TGTGCCAGCAGCTTAGCGGGGCTTAGCACAGATACGCAGTATTTT.

This clone showed up just a few times. V usage is TRBV5-4 and J usage is TRBJ1-2; a possible D gene is TRBD1 (6 bases). The CDR3 runs to 12 residues. Germline assignment: CDR1 SGHNT and CDR2 YYREEE (reference sequence). V was pared by 4 bases and J by 5 bases, with 9 bases between. The CDR3, as DNA: TGTGCCAGCAGCACAGGGTTATATGGCTACACCTTC. The encoded protein is CASSTGLYGYTF.

The J gene is TRBJ2-6, the V gene TRBV6-4, with D unclear. V was cut by 6 bases and J by 0 bases, with 3 bases left in between. CDR1 and CDR2 from the germline V gene are MRHNA and SNTAGT. The CDR3 runs 13 residues. The CDR3 coding sequence is TGTGCCAGCAGCAACTCTGGGGCCAACGTCCTGACTTTC. The encoded protein is CASSNSGANVLTF.

The rearrangement joins TRBV25-1 to TRBJ2-5, with 7 bases that match TRBD1. Trimming cost V 8 bases and J 2 bases; bases outside gene matches: 8. Germline CDR1 reads MGHDK; CDR2 reads SYGVNS. This CDR3 contains 14 residues. The DNA for the CDR3 is TGTGCCAGCTCGGAGTACAGGGGTCAAGAGACCCAGTACTTC. Its translation: CASSEYRGQETQYF.